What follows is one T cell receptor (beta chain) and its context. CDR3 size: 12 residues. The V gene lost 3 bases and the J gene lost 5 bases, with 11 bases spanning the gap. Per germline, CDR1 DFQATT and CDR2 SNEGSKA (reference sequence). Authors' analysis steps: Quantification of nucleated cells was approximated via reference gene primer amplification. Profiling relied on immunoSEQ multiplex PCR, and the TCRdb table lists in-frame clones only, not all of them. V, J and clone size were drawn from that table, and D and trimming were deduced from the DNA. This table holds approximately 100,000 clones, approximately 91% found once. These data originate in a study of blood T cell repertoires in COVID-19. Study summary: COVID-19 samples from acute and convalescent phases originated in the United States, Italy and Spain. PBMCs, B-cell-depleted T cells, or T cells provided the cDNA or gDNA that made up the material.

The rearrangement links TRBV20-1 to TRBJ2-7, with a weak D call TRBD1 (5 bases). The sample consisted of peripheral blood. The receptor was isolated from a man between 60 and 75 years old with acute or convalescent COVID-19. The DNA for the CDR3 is TGCAGTGCTAGTAGGGCAGGGCACGAGCAGTACGTC. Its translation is CSASRAGHEQYV.